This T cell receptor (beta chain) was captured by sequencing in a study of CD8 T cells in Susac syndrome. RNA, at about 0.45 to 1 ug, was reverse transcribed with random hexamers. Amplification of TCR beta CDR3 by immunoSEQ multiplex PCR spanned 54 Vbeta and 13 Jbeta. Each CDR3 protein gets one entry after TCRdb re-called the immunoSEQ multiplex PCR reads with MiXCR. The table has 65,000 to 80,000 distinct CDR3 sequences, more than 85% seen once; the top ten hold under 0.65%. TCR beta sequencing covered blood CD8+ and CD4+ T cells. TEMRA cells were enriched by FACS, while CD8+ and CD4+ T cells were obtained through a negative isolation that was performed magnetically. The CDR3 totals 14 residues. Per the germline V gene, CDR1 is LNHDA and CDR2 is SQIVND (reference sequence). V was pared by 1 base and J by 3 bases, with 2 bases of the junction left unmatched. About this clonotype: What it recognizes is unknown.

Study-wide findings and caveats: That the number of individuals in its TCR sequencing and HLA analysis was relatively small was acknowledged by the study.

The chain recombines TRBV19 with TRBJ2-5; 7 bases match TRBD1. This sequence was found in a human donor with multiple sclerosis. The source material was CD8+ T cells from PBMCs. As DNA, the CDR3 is TGTGCCAGTAGTATAGCGACAGGGAAAGAGACCCAGTACTTC. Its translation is CASSIATGKETQYF.